The text below deals with one TCR beta chain. Its antigen remains unknown. The data belong to a study of identical twins. V gave up 5 bases and J gave up 5 bases, with 9 bases separating them. The CDR3 is 12 amino acids. Germline CDR1 is SEHNR and CDR2 is FQNEAQ (reference sequence). Regarding the study as a whole: Researchers reported weaker excess twin sharing in beta out-of-frame sequences. The study drew conclusions from cross-sectional statistical analysis, not from following the same donors. Beta clonotypes that were abundant in cord blood contained fewer insertions, a pattern absent from memory repertoires.

From the 5' RACE reads, TCRdb called clonotypes with MiXCR, one entry per CDR3 protein. The sample comprises roughly 250,000 distinct CDR3 sequences, 7.5% of which are singletons, and over 5% rests with the top ten. The same data also went into a second study, on yellow fever vaccine responses in identical twins.

The specimen was CD8+ T cells sorted from blood. This clonotype originated in a woman aged 18-29 years in good health. The chain joins TRBV7-9 to TRBJ2-5; no clear D. The DNA of the CDR3 is TGTGCCAGCAGCCCACCAGATGAGACCCAGTACTTC. Amino acids: CASSPPDETQYF.